The 32 T cell receptor beta chains below all came from one sample that was sequenced in a study of blood T cell repertoires in COVID-19. Assay used: immunoSEQ multiplex PCR; TCRdb lists only in-frame clones, some missing. The profile covers some 340,000 clones, with around 86% appearing a single time and 5.1% taken by the ten largest. Sequencing was carried out using PBMCs or T cells enriched from blood (not recorded which). These TCRs come from a woman between 45 and 60 years old who had recovered from COVID-19.

The chain links TRBV27 to TRBJ1-6; 10 bases align to TRBD1. V lost 1 base, J lost 7 bases, and 13 bases stayed unmatched. Germline V gene lookup returns CDR1 MNHEY and CDR2 SMNVEV (reference sequence). This CDR3 is built from 19 residues. The CDR3 loop reads CASSLWGGTGDLGNSPLHF. The CDR3 DNA sequence: TGTGCCAGCAGTTTATGGGGAGGGACAGGGGACCTGGGGAATTCACCCCTCCACTTT.

The V gene is TRBV6-5, the J gene TRBJ2-1, with a tentative D call TRBD2 (6 bases). Germline-derived CDR1 and CDR2 are MNHEY and SVGAGI. Deletions cut 0 bases from V and 4 bases from J, with 13 bases between. CDR3 length: 16 residues. The CDR3 spells CASSYSMAGTYNEQFF. CDR3 nucleotide sequence: TGTGCCAGCAGTTACTCGATGGCGGGAACTTACAATGAGCAGTTCTTC.

The gene calls are TRBV11-2 and TRBJ1-6; weak D call: TRBD1 (6 bases). The CDR3 totals 14 residues. Germline CDR1 SGHAT, CDR2 FQNNGV. V gave up 6 bases and J gave up 7 bases, with 13 bases separating them. The CDR3 protein is CASSIGGTNSPLHF. CDR3 nucleotides: TGTGCCAGCAGTATAGGGGGAACCAATTCACCCCTCCACTTT.

A few counts support this clone. The gene calls are TRBV19 and TRBJ2-2; tentatively, D is TRBD2 (5 bases). Germline V gene sequence: CDR1 LNHDA, CDR2 SQIVND (reference sequence). The CDR3 has 14 residues. The V gene lost 1 base and the J gene lost 5 bases, with 8 bases spanning the gap. Here the CDR3 reads CASSIARRTGELFF. The CDR3 nucleotides read TGTGCCAGTAGTATAGCGAGGAGGACCGGGGAGCTGTTTTTT.

The rearrangement links TRBV5-1 to TRBJ2-2, with a possible D match to TRBD1 (6 bases). Germline lookup yields CDR1 SGHRS and CDR2 YFSETQ. V lost 5 bases, J lost 7 bases, and 15 bases lay in between. The CDR3 is made up of 14 amino acids. The CDR3 bases are TGCGCCAGCAGGGCAACAGGGTTCAGCGGGGAGCTGTTTTTT. It specifies CASRATGFSGELFF.

V usage is TRBV5-1 and J usage is TRBJ1-1; no reliable D call. The V end lost 4 bases, the J end lost 6 bases, and 13 bases lay between the germline ends. The CDR3 is 13 amino acids. Germline V gene lookup returns CDR1 SGHRS and CDR2 YFSETQ. The DNA for the CDR3 is TGCGCCAGCAGCCTAGAAGTGAAGGCTGAAGCTTTCTTT. Protein: CASSLEVKAEAFF.

V gene TRBV30 combines with J gene TRBJ1-2; 8 positions agree with TRBD1. Germline V CDR1 and CDR2: GTSNPN, SVGIG (reference sequence). The CDR3 covers 14 residues. Unmatched junction bases numbered 8, after V lost 1 base and J lost 7 bases. CDR3 amino acids: CAWSDQGQGAGYTF. The CDR3 region has the DNA TGTGCCTGGAGTGATCAGGGTCAGGGGGCTGGCTACACCTTC.

V gene TRBV7-3 combines with J gene TRBJ2-2; D call uncertain. Germline-derived CDR1 and CDR2 are SGHTA and FQGTGA. The CDR3 covers 13 residues. The V end was cut by 5 bases, the J end by 0 bases, with 4 bases between. The CDR3 protein is CASSPANTGELFF. Here the CDR3 DNA reads TGTGCCAGCAGCCCCGCGAACACCGGGGAGCTGTTTTTT.

This clone has more than one count but fewer than ten. The rearrangement joins TRBV3-1 (or the pseudogene TRBV3-2) to TRBJ2-5, with TRBD1 matching over 7 bases. With V trimmed by 0 bases and J by 1 base, 2 bases remained unmatched. The CDR3 consists of 15 residues. Per the germline V gene, CDR1 is LGHDT and CDR2 is YNNKEL (reference sequence). This chain's CDR3 is CASSQEGQFQETQYF. CDR3 coding DNA: TGTGCCAGCAGCCAAGAGGGACAGTTCCAAGAGACCCAGTACTTC.

The chain recombines TRBV5-3 with TRBJ2-2, with a weak D call TRBD2 (5 bases). TRBV5-3 is filed as an ORF, its function uncertain. The germline V and J ends were trimmed by 0 bases and 6 bases, with 15 bases remaining between them. The CDR3 contains 16 residues. The CDR3 coding sequence is TGTGCCAGAAGCTTGGGAGGTGCCGGCGGGCCCGGGGAGCTGTTTTTT. Protein: CARSLGGAGGPGELFF.

CDR3 in DNA: TGTGCCAGCTCATCCTTTTCGGCGGGTAGCAATCAGCCCCAGCATTTT. Protein: CASSSFSAGSNQPQHF. The chain recombines TRBV18 with TRBJ1-5; D uncertain. Trimming left V 5 bases short and J 0 bases short, with 14 bases between. Germline V gene data show CDR1 as KGHSH and CDR2 as LQKENI. The CDR3 runs 16 residues.

The chain recombines TRBV13 with TRBJ1-1; 7 nucleotides line up with TRBD1. Unmatched junction bases numbered 9, after V lost 5 bases and J lost 3 bases. CDR3 length equals 15 residues. CDR1 is PRHDT and CDR2 is FYEKMQ in the germline V gene (reference sequence). As DNA, the CDR3 is TGTGCCAGCAGCCCAAGACAGGGAGGACACACTGAAGCTTTCTTT. Amino acid sequence: CASSPRQGGHTEAFF.

The CDR3: CASSPGLAGGGRTDTQYF. The CDR3 region has the DNA TGTGCCAGCAGCCCGGGACTAGCGGGAGGAGGTCGCACAGATACGCAGTATTTT. The rearrangement uses TRBV4-2 and TRBJ2-3; 15 nucleotides align to TRBD2. V lost 4 bases, J lost 1 base, and 6 bases stayed unmatched. The CDR3 is 18 residues long. Germline V lookup: CDR1 LGHNA, CDR2 YNFKEQ.

The CDR3 DNA is TGTGCCAGCAGTGACTCTCAGGGGATGGGCGGCTACACCTTC. Residues: CASSDSQGMGGYTF. The V gene is TRBV6-4, the J gene TRBJ1-2; TRBD1 is a possible D gene (6 bases). This CDR3 is built from 14 residues. The V end lost 0 bases, the J end lost 8 bases, and 13 bases lay between the germline ends. Germline V gene data show CDR1 as MRHNA and CDR2 as SNTAGT.

The DNA for the CDR3 is TGCAGCGGACTAAAAGACGAAGCTTTCTTT. It encodes CSGLKDEAFF. V usage is TRBV29-1 and J usage is TRBJ1-1; D uncertain. V lost 7 bases and J 8 bases, leaving 11 bases between the germline ends. Germline CDR1 SQVTM, CDR2 ANQGSEA. This CDR3 contains 10 residues.

This clone was detected once. V is TRBV5-5 and J is TRBJ2-1, with 12 bases identical to TRBD2. There are 16 residues in the CDR3. Germline CDR1 and CDR2: SGHKS and YYEKEE (reference sequence). The V and J ends lost 3 bases and 9 bases, in that order; junction bases with no gene match: 10. The DNA for the CDR3 is TGTGCCAGCAGCTACCCTCTAGCGGGGGGGCAAAGTGAGCAGTTCTTC. As protein: CASSYPLAGGQSEQFF.

The chain employs TRBV7-2 and TRBJ2-3; D may be TRBD1 (6 bases). This CDR3 region has 15 residues. Trimming took 0 bases from V and 2 from J, leaving 9 bases between them. Germline-derived CDR1 and CDR2 are SGHTA and FQGNSA. Here the CDR3 reads CASSLATGPTDTQYF. CDR3 sequence (DNA): TGTGCCAGCAGCTTAGCCACAGGGCCCACAGATACGCAGTATTTT.

The V and J genes are TRBV6-5 and TRBJ2-7; TRBD2 is a possible D gene (6 bases). Germline-derived CDR1 and CDR2 are MNHEY and SVGAGI. This CDR3 has 14 amino acids. The ends were cut back, 6 bases at V and 5 bases at J, with 17 bases in the middle. The chain's CDR3 is CASSRLEGLHEQYF. In DNA form, the CDR3 reads TGTGCCAGCAGCCGACTAGAGGGGCTACACGAGCAGTACTTC.

The chain carries TRBV3-1 (or the pseudogene TRBV3-2) and TRBJ1-3, with a weak D call TRBD1 (5 bases). The ends were cut back, 0 bases at V and 4 bases at J, with 10 bases in the middle. Germline V CDR1 and CDR2: LGHDT, YNNKEL (reference sequence). There are 15 residues in the CDR3. The CDR3 bases are TGTGCCAGCAGCCAAGAGTGGCGGGGGGGAAACACCATATATTTT. Translation gives CASSQEWRGGNTIYF.

The V gene is TRBV7-2, the J gene TRBJ1-1; D is uncertain. CDR1 and CDR2 (germline): SGHTA, FQGNSA. V lost 1 base and J 0 bases, leaving 6 bases between the germline ends. CDR3 size: 14 residues. The CDR3 protein is CASSLEQMNTEAFF. CDR3 sequence (DNA): TGTGCCAGCAGCTTAGAACAGATGAACACTGAAGCTTTCTTT.

V and J are TRBV7-2 and TRBJ1-2, with D possibly TRBD1 on 5 matching bases. Germline lookup yields CDR1 SGHTA and CDR2 FQGNSA. The CDR3 loop spans 13 amino acids. Trimming took off 5 bases at V and 7 bases at J, with 14 bases between the two ends. In DNA form, the CDR3 reads TGTGCCAGCAGCCCGGGACGGGACTTTGGCTACACCTTC. It codes for CASSPGRDFGYTF.

The chain has TRBV5-1 and TRBJ1-2, with 8 nucleotides matching TRBD1. V dropped 5 bases and J dropped 7; count of bases not matched to a gene: 10. The CDR3 sequence is 14 residues long. Germline assignment: CDR1 SGHRS and CDR2 YFSETQ. The CDR3 here is CASSPADRASGYTF. For the CDR3, the DNA is TGCGCCAGCAGTCCCGCGGACAGGGCAAGTGGCTACACCTTC.

In its sample, this clone was seen once. Here the CDR3 reads CASSVGDSRTYEQYF. The CDR3 DNA follows: TGTGCCAGCAGCGTAGGGGACAGCAGAACCTACGAGCAGTACTTC. The rearrangement joins TRBV9 to TRBJ2-7, with 7 positions matching TRBD1. The CDR3 totals 15 residues. CDR1 SGDLS and CDR2 YYNGEE come from the germline V gene. V lost 0 bases to trimming and J lost 2 bases; unmatched junction nucleotides: 5.

This clone has only a few counts. The V gene is TRBV5-4, the J gene TRBJ1-6, with 11 nucleotides matching TRBD1. The ends lost 2 bases at V and 9 bases at J; junction bases unmatched: 4. CDR1 SGHNT and CDR2 YYREEE come from the germline V gene (reference sequence). This CDR3 contains 15 residues. DNA for the CDR3: TGTGCCAGCAGCTTCGGGACAGGGGGACCTTCACCCCTCCACTTT. This codes for CASSFGTGGPSPLHF.

The V call is TRBV9, the J call TRBJ1-1; D is unclear. The V end was cut by 2 bases, the J end by 0 bases, with 5 bases between. The CDR3 is 13 residues long. Germline V gives CDR1 SGDLS, CDR2 YYNGEE. CDR3 in DNA: TGTGCCAGCAGCGTGTTAGTGAACACTGAAGCTTTCTTT. It encodes CASSVLVNTEAFF.

Here the CDR3 reads CASRSGAGGAYEQYF. In DNA form, the CDR3 reads TGTGCCAGCAGGTCAGGGGCAGGGGGCGCCTACGAGCAGTACTTC. The V gene is TRBV6-1, the J gene TRBJ2-7, with 8 bases aligning to TRBD1. This CDR3 comprises 15 residues. CDR1 is MNHNS, CDR2 SASEGT, per germline. Trimming at V came to 6 bases and at J to 2 bases, leaving 9 bases not matched to a gene.

This clone has just a few counts. The chain is built from TRBV7-2 and TRBJ1-6; 8 bases align to TRBD1. The CDR3 consists of 15 residues. CDR1 is SGHTA and CDR2 is FQGNSA in the germline V gene. The V gene end was trimmed by 1 base and the J gene end by 9 bases; junction bases not matched to a gene: 5. The chain's CDR3 is CASSLERTGSSPLHF. CDR3 nucleotides: TGTGCCAGCAGCTTAGAGCGGACAGGGAGTTCACCCCTCCACTTT.

This clone was counted once. The chain is built from TRBV6-5 and TRBJ1-3, with D unclear. In germline, CDR1 is MNHEY, CDR2 SVGAGI. V was clipped by 2 bases and J by 5 bases, with 7 bases between them. There are 13 residues in the CDR3. DNA for the CDR3: TGTGCCAGCAGTTACAGCGGGAGAAACACCATATATTTT. Translated, it gives CASSYSGRNTIYF.

The table lists this clone with a count of one. The rearrangement uses TRBV11-1 and TRBJ2-1, with 7 bases lining up with TRBD2. Germline lookup yields CDR1 SGHAT and CDR2 FQDESV (reference sequence). The CDR3 runs 14 residues. V lost 4 bases to trimming and J lost 12 bases; unmatched junction nucleotides: 12. The CDR3 sequence is CASSSGLIENSQFF. The DNA for the CDR3 is TGTGCCAGCAGCTCGGGACTAATCGAAAACTCGCAGTTCTTC.

The J gene is TRBJ2-5, the V gene TRBV20-1; D is ambiguous. Trimming stripped 3 bases from V and 6 bases from J, with 5 bases between. From germline, CDR1 is DFQATT and CDR2 SNEGSKA (reference sequence). The CDR3 has 10 amino acids. The CDR3, as DNA: TGCAGTGCTAGGAAGCAGACCCAGTACTTC. As protein: CSARKQTQYF.

This chain connects TRBV10-3 to TRBJ2-1; 10 bases are shared with TRBD1. The CDR3 is 16 amino acids. CDR1 is ENHRY and CDR2 is SYGVKD in the germline V gene. Unmatched junction bases numbered 13, after V lost 11 bases and J lost 3 bases. CDR3 in amino acids: CAAMAGDRGYYNEQFF. DNA for the CDR3: TGTGCCGCCATGGCCGGGGACAGGGGTTACTACAATGAGCAGTTCTTC.

This rearrangement joins TRBV5-4 to TRBJ1-1; possibly TRBD1 for D (5 bases). V was pared by 5 bases and J by 2 bases, with 10 bases between. The CDR3 spans 13 residues. Germline CDR1 and CDR2: SGHNT and YYREEE (reference sequence). CDR3 in amino acids: CASSLDSNTEAFF. The CDR3 DNA is TGTGCCAGCAGTTTAGACAGCAACACTGAAGCTTTCTTT.